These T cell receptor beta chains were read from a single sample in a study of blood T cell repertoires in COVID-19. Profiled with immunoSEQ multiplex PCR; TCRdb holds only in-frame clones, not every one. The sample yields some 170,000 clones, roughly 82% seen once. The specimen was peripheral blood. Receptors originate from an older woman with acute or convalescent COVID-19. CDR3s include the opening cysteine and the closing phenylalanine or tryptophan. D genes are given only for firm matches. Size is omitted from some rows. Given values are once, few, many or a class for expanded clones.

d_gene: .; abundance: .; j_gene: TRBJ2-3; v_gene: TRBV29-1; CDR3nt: TGCAGCGTAGAAATGGGGGCAGACAACACAGATACGCAGTATTTT; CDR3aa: CSVEMGADNTDTQYF
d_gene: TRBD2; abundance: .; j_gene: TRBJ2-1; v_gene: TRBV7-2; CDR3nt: TGTGCCAGCAGCTTAGTGACTAGCCCACAGTTCTTC; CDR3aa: CASSLVTSPQFF
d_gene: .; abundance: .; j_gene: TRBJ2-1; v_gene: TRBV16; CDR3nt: TGTGCCAGCAGCCAATCTGCGGCAGGGGGGATTGAGCAGTTCTTC; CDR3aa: CASSQSAAGGIEQFF
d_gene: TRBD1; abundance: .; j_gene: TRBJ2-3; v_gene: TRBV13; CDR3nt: TGTGCCAGCAGCCGCAACACAGGGGCGTCAGGGGATACGCAGTATTTT; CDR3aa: CASSRNTGASGDTQYF
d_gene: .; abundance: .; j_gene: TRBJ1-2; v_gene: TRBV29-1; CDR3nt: TGCAGCGTTGATATGGGGGGGCTGGGGGTGTATGGCTACACCTTC; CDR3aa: CSVDMGGLGVYGYTF
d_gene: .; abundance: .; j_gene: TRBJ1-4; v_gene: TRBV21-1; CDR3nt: TGTGCCAGCAGCAAACGCGGACAGACAACTAATGAAAAACTGTTTTTT; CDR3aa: CASSKRGQTTNEKLFF
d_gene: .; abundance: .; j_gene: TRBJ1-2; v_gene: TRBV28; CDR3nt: TGTGCCAGTTCCCCACAGGGCTCCTTTACCTATGGCTACACCTTC; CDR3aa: CASSPQGSFTYGYTF
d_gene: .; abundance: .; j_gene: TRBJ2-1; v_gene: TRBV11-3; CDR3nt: TGTGCCAGCAGCCAGGGTAGCCCTTCCTACAATGAGCAGTTCTTC; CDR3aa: CASSQGSPSYNEQFF
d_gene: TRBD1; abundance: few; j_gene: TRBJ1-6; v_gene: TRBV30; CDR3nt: TGTGCCTGGAGTGTTTGGCAGGGGGATTCACCCCTCCACTTT; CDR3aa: CAWSVWQGDSPLHF
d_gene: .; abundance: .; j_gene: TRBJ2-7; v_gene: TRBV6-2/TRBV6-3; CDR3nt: TGTGCCAGCAGTAACGTGGGACTTGCAGACTACGAGCAGTACTTC; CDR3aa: CASSNVGLADYEQYF
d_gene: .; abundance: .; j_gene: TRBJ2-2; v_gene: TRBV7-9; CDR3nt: TGTGCCAGCAGCAGACGACAGAGTCCAAACACCGGGGAGCTGTTTTTT; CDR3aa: CASSRRQSPNTGELFF
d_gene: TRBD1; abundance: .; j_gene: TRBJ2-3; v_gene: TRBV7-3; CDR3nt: TGTGCCAGCAGCCACGGGACAGGTCCAAGGGGGGATACGCAGTATTTT; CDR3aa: CASSHGTGPRGDTQYF
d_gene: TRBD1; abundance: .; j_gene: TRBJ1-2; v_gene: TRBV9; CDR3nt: TGTGCCAGCAGCGTAGCGACAGGGAACTATGGCTACACCTTC; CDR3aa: CASSVATGNYGYTF
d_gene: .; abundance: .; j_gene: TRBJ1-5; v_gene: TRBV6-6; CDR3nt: TGTGCCAGCAGTTACGGTGGGGGGGGGAGTCAGCCCCAGCATTTT; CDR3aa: CASSYGGGGSQPQHF
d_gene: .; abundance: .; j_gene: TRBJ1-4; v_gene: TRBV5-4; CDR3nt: TGTGCCAGCAGCGAGATGGACAGAAGTAATGAAAAACTGTTTTTT; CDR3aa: CASSEMDRSNEKLFF
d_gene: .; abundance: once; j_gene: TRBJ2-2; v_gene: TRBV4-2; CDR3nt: TGTGCCAGCAGCCAAGATTCGCGGGCCGGGGAGCTGTTTTTT; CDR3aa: CASSQDSRAGELFF
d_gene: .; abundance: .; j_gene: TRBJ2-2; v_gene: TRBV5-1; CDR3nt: TGCGCCAGCAGCGAGGTTTTGAACACCGGGGAGCTGTTTTTT; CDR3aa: CASSEVLNTGELFF
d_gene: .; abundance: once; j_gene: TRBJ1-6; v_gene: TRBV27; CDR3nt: TGTGCCAGCAGTTTATACCCGGGTTCACCCCTCCACTTT; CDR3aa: CASSLYPGSPLHF
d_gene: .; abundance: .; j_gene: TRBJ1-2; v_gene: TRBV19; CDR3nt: TGTGCCAGTAGTATCAGCGCAGGGCGTCACTATGGCTACACCTTC; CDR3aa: CASSISAGRHYGYTF
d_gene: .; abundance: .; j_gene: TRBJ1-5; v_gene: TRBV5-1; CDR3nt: TGCGCCAGCAGCTTGGCCCCCAATAGCAATCAGCCCCAGCATTTT; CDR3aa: CASSLAPNSNQPQHF
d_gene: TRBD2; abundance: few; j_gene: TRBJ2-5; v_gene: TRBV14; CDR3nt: TGTGCCAGCAGTACGGGGGGGCAAACCCAGTACTTC; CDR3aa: CASSTGGQTQYF
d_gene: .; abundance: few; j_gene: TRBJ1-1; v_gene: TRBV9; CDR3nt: TGTGCCAGCTCCCCGGGGGGCAGCACTGAAGCTTTCTTT; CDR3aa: CASSPGGSTEAFF
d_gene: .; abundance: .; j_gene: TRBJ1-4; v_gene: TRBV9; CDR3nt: TGTGCCAGCAGCGTAAGAGAAGAACTGTTTTTT; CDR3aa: CASSVREELFF
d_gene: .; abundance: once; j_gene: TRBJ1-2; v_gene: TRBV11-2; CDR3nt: TGTGCCAGCAGCTTAGACGATAGGGAGAACCACTATGGCTACACCTTC; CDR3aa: CASSLDDRENHYGYTF
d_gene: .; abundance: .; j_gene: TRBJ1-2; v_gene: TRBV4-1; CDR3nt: TGCGCCAGCAGCCCTCTCCCAGAAAACTATGGCTACACCTTC; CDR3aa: CASSPLPENYGYTF
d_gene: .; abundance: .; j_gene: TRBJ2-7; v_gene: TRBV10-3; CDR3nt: TGTGCCATCAGTGAAGTCTACTACGAGCAGTACTTC; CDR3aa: CAISEVYYEQYF
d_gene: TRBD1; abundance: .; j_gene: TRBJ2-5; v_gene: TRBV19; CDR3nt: TGTGCCAGTAGTCTGACAGGGTTAGGGGAGACCCAGTACTTC; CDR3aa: CASSLTGLGETQYF
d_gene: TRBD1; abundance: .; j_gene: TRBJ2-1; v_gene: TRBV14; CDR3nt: TGTGCCAGCAGCCCCACATCAGGGGGCTGGCAGTTCTTC; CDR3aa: CASSPTSGGWQFF
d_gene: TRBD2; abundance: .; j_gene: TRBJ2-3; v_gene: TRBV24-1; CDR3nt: TGTGCCACCAGTGATAGGGTAGCGGGGGGAGAAAATACGCAGTATTTT; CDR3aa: CATSDRVAGGENTQYF
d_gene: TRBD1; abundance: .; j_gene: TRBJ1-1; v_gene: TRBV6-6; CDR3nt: TGTGCCAGCAGTTACAGGACAGGGGGCGAGGAGGAAGCTTTCTTT; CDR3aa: CASSYRTGGEEEAFF
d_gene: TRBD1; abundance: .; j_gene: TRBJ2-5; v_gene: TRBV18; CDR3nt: TGTGCCAGCTCACCCGGGACAGGGGATTGGGAGACCCAGTACTTC; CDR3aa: CASSPGTGDWETQYF
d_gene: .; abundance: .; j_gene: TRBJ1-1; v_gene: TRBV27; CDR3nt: TGTGCCAGCAGTACAGGACAGAACACTGAAGCTTTCTTT; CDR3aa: CASSTGQNTEAFF
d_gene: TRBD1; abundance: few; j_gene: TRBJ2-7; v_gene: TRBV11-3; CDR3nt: TGTGCCAGCAGCTTAAGACAGGGCGACGAGCAGTACTTC; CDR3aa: CASSLRQGDEQYF
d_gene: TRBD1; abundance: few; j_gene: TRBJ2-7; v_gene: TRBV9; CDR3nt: TGTGCCAGCAGCGCGGACAGGGGCGAGCAGTACTTC; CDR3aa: CASSADRGEQYF
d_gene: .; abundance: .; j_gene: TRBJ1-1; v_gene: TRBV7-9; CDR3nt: TGTGCCAGCAGCTTCGACAGCCTAATGAACACTGAAGCTTTCTTT; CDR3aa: CASSFDSLMNTEAFF
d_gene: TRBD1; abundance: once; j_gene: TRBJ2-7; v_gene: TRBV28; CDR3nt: TGTGCCAGCAGTTTTGGGGACAGGGCCCACGAGCAGTACTTC; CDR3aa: CASSFGDRAHEQYF
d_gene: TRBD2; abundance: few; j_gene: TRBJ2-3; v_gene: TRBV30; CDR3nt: TGTGCCTGGCGCCCCATTAGCGGGAGGCCGGGGGATACGCAGTATTTT; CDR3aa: CAWRPISGRPGDTQYF